The 9 T cell receptor beta chains in this list originate from one sample, sequenced in a study of T cell responses to AZD1222 COVID-19 vaccine. Clones were read by immunoSEQ multiplex PCR, and TCRdb kept only the in-frame ones, dropping some. This sample has fewer than 200,000 clones, with just over 90% found just once. The sequenced sample was peripheral blood, obtained 28 days after the second AZD1222 dose. The receptors shown here come from an adult who received the AZD1222 COVID-19 vaccine.

CDR3 nucleotide sequence: TGTGCCGTACCTCTTAAACTCGGGACAAACTACGAGCAGTACTTC. It yields the protein CAVPLKLGTNYEQYF. The chain recombines TRBV7-9 with TRBJ2-7, with D maybe TRBD1 (6 bases). Germline V gives CDR1 SEHNR, CDR2 FQNEAQ (reference sequence). The CDR3 sequence is 15 residues long. The V end was cut by 11 bases, the J end by 3 bases, with 23 bases between.

DNA for the CDR3: TGTGCCAGCAGCTTTCACCTAGACAGGAACTATGGCTACACCTTC. It yields the protein CASSFHLDRNYGYTF. The V gene is TRBV7-9, the J gene TRBJ1-2, with D possibly TRBD1 on 6 matching bases. The CDR3 runs to 15 residues. Looked up from germline, CDR1 is SEHNR and CDR2 is FQNEAQ (reference sequence). Trimming took 3 bases from V and 2 from J, leaving 13 bases between them. The variable domain in full, completed from reference TRBV7-9 and TRBJ1-2, reads DTGVSQNPRHKITKRGQNVTFRCDPISEHNRLYWYRQTLGQGPEFLTYFQNEAQLEKSRLLSDRFSAERPKGSFSTLEIQRTEQGDSAMYLCASSFHLDRNYGYTFGSGTRLTVV.

The chain carries TRBV10-1 and TRBJ1-1; D not resolved. V was trimmed by 3 bases and J by 1 base, leaving 6 bases between them. CDR1 is WNHNN and CDR2 is SYGVQD in the germline V gene (reference sequence). This CDR3 spans 13 amino acids. The CDR3 coding sequence is TGCGCCAGCAGTGAATGGCCGAACACTGAAGCTTTCTTT. This codes for CASSEWPNTEAFF.

The V call is TRBV7-3, the J call TRBJ2-1; 7 bases line up with TRBD2. Trimming cost V 4 bases and J 6 bases; bases outside gene matches: 3. Germline assignment: CDR1 SGHTA and CDR2 FQGTGA. The CDR3 is made up of 13 amino acids. CDR3 region: CASSSTSLNEQFF. CDR3 coding DNA: TGTGCCAGCAGCTCGACTAGCCTCAATGAGCAGTTCTTC.

This chain links TRBV19 with TRBJ1-2; unclear D gene. The germline gives CDR1 LNHDA, CDR2 SQIVND (reference sequence). V lost 5 bases and J 4 bases, leaving 11 bases between the germline ends. CDR3 length: 13 residues. CDR3 DNA: TGTGCCAGTAGTTTTACAGAGACCTATGGCTACACCTTC. This sequence encodes CASSFTETYGYTF. Using reference TRBV19 and TRBJ1-2 for the parts outside the CDR3, the full variable domain is DGGITQSPKYLFRKEGQNVTLSCEQNLNHDAMYWYRQDPGQGLRLIYYSQIVNDFQKGDIAEGYSVSREKKESFPLTVTSAQKNPTAFYLCASSFTETYGYTFGSGTRLTVV.

This clone was detected a few times. The chain is built from TRBV7-2 and TRBJ1-1; D unresolved. CDR1 is SGHTA, CDR2 FQGNSA, per germline. CDR3 size: 14 residues. V was clipped by 4 bases and J by 4 bases, with 13 bases between them. CDR3: CASSSPPVSTEAFF. DNA for the CDR3: TGTGCCAGCAGCTCCCCCCCGGTGAGCACTGAAGCTTTCTTT. The full variable domain, its missing parts supplied by reference TRBV7-2 and TRBJ1-1, is GAGVSQSPSNKVTEKGKDVELRCDPISGHTALYWYRQSLGQGLEFLIYFQGNSAPDKSGLPSDRFSAERTGGSVSTLTIQRTQQEDSAVYLCASSSPPVSTEAFFGQGTRLTVV.

The chain carries TRBV6-5 and TRBJ1-1; no clear D gene. This CDR3 is 12 amino acids long. Looked up from germline, CDR1 is MNHEY and CDR2 is SVGAGI. Trimming cost V 4 bases and J 5 bases, with 8 bases left between them. The CDR3 DNA reads as TGTGCCAGCAGTTCGACGGGAACTGAAGCTTTCTTT. As protein: CASSSTGTEAFF.

The rearrangement links TRBV5-5 to TRBJ2-2; D not resolved. Germline V gene lookup returns CDR1 SGHKS and CDR2 YYEKEE (reference sequence). Trimming removed 2 bases from V and 10 bases from J, with 9 bases in between. The length of the CDR3 is 12 residues. The DNA of the CDR3 is TGTGCCAGCAGCTTAGTCTCCCTGGAGCTGTTTTTT. This encodes CASSLVSLELFF.

The chain is built from TRBV21-1 and TRBJ1-5. TRBV21-1 constitutes a pseudogene. The CDR3 totals 17 residues. The CDR3 region has the DNA TGTGCCAGCAGCAAAGCGCATAAAGGGCATAGCAATCAGCCCCAGCATTTT. Protein product: CASSKAHKGHSNQPQHF.